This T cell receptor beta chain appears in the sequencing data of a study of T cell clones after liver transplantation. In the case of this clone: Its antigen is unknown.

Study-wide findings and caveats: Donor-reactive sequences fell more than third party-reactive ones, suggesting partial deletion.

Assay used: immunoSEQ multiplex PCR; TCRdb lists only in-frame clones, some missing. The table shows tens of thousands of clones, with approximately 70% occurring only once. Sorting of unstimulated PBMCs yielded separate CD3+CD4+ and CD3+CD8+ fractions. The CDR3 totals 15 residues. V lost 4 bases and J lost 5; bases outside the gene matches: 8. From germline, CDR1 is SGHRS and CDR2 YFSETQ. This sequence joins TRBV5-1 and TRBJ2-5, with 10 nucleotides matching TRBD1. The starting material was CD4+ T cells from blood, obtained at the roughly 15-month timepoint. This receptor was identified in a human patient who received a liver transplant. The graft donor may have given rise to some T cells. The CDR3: CASSAGDRGMETQYF. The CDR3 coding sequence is TGCGCCAGCAGCGCCGGGGACAGGGGAATGGAGACCCAGTACTTC. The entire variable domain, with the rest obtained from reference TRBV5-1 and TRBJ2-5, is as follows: KAGVTQTPRYLIKTRGQQVTLSCSPISGHRSVSWYQQTPGQGLQFLFEYFSETQRNKGNFPGRFSGRQFSNSRSEMNVSTLELGDSALYLCASSAGDRGMETQYFGPGTRLLVL.